Described below is a single T cell receptor beta chain sequence and its context. The antigen remains unidentified. The sample belongs to a study of memory CD4+ T cells and cytomegalovirus serostatus. Study-level background: This sample comes from healthy Belgian adults, 9 CMV seropositive, roughly 22 seronegative.

Single viable CD3+CD4+CD8-CD45RO+ cells were sorted as the memory CD4+ T cells. CD4+ T cells were isolated by positive magnetic selection. Method: immunoSEQ multiplex PCR; TCRdb's copy keeps in-frame clones and lacks some. The sample lists around 26,000 clones, around 75% occurring once. This CDR3 has 15 amino acids. After removal of 5 bases from V and 0 bases from J, the junction contained 3 bases not matched to a gene. The germline V gene has CDR1 SGHTA and CDR2 FQGNSA. Study-wide findings and caveats: The CMV-associated TCR signature appears largely within the CD4+ memory repertoire.

This TCR derives from an adult in good health and CMV-seronegative. This chain connects TRBV7-2 to TRBJ2-2, with 7 bases lining up with TRBD1. Input material: memory CD4+ T cells from blood. CDR3 protein: CASSPDRSNTGELFF. The CDR3 region has the DNA TGTGCCAGCAGCCCGGACAGGTCGAACACCGGGGAGCTGTTTTTT.